The rows below give T cell receptor beta chains drawn from one sample of a study of cytomegalovirus exposure and HLA in healthy donors. TCRdb keeps only in-frame clones here, not all; method: immunoSEQ multiplex PCR. The table has 89,000 or so clones, just under 85% seen once. The sample was PBMCs. These receptors all come from a woman aged 18-30 years in good health and CMV-seropositive. Each CDR3 is given with its conserved first and last residue. Each record gives: CDR3 DNA, CDR3 protein, J gene, D gene, V gene, clone size. D genes are given only for firm matches. The size field is filled for only some rows; it gives once, few, many or a size class.

TGCGCCAGCAGCCTTAGACTAGCGGGCTTAAACAATGAGCAGTTCTTC	CASSLRLAGLNNEQFF	TRBJ2-1	TRBD2	TRBV5-1	-
TGTGCCAGCAGCGTTCACAGATTAGCGTCGGCAGATACGCAGTATTTT	CASSVHRLASADTQYF	TRBJ2-3	-	TRBV9	-
TGTGCCAGCAGCTACCCCGGGACAGAGGGAAACATTCAGTACTTC	CASSYPGTEGNIQYF	TRBJ2-4	TRBD1	TRBV4-2	-
TGTGCCAGCAGCTTATTAGGGGTTAGCAATCAGCCCCAGCATTTT	CASSLLGVSNQPQHF	TRBJ1-5	-	TRBV5-8	-
TGTGCCAGCAGCCGTGTGGATTGGGGCGCAGGAAACACCATATATTTT	CASSRVDWGAGNTIYF	TRBJ1-3	-	TRBV7-9	-
TGTGCCAGCAGTGATAGCGGGGGCCTGGATGAGCAGTTCTTC	CASSDSGGLDEQFF	TRBJ2-1	TRBD2	TRBV2	-
TGTGCCATCAGTTCCGGGACAGGTGCCTACGAGCAGTACTTC	CAISSGTGAYEQYF	TRBJ2-7	TRBD1	TRBV10-3	-
TGTGCCAGCAATAGGGGGGGGCAAGAGACCCAGTACTTC	CASNRGGQETQYF	TRBJ2-5	-	TRBV25-1	few
TGTGCCAGTAGTCCGCGGGGGGGCTGGGCAACTAATGAAAAACTGTTTTTT	CASSPRGGWATNEKLFF	TRBJ1-4	-	TRBV19	-
TGTGCCAGCAGTTATACAGGGGGCGATGGCTACACCTTC	CASSYTGGDGYTF	TRBJ1-2	TRBD1	TRBV6-5	-
TGCAGCGTTGAAGATCCGGAGACCCCCTACGAGCAGTACTTC	CSVEDPETPYEQYF	TRBJ2-7	-	TRBV29-1	-
TGTGCCAGCAGCCCGCGACAGGGCTCTGGAAACACCATATATTTT	CASSPRQGSGNTIYF	TRBJ1-3	TRBD1	TRBV5-4	-
TGTGCCAGCAGTCCACTAGCGGGGGGGCTAAACATTCAGTACTTC	CASSPLAGGLNIQYF	TRBJ2-4	TRBD2	TRBV6-5	-
TGTGCCAGCCTAGAGGAGCGCTACACCTTC	CASLEERYTF	TRBJ1-2	-	TRBV6-6	-
TGTGCCAGCAGCAAAGACATGCCCAGTTCACCCCTCCACTTT	CASSKDMPSSPLHF	TRBJ1-6	-	TRBV27	-
TGTGCCAGCAGTTACGGCAGGCCCTACGAGCAGTACTTC	CASSYGRPYEQYF	TRBJ2-7	-	TRBV6-5	-
TGTGCCAGCAGCTCCGGACTAGCCCAAGAGACCCAGTACTTC	CASSSGLAQETQYF	TRBJ2-5	TRBD2	TRBV7-9	-
TGTGCCAGCAGTCAAAACTCACCAGGGGGAGAGACCCAGTACTTC	CASSQNSPGGETQYF	TRBJ2-5	TRBD1	TRBV6-5	-
TGTGCCAGCAGCTCAGGGGAGTACAATGAGCAGTTCTTC	CASSSGEYNEQFF	TRBJ2-1	-	TRBV7-9	-
TGTGCCAGCAGCTTAACAGATTTCAATCAGCCCCAGCATTTT	CASSLTDFNQPQHF	TRBJ1-5	-	TRBV11-2	-
TGTGCCAGCAGTGAAGACAGGCGGCTGTCCACCGGGGAGCTGTTTTTT	CASSEDRRLSTGELFF	TRBJ2-2	-	TRBV6-1	-
TGTGCCAGCAGCTCACCGACAGGGGGGGACATTCAGTACTTC	CASSSPTGGDIQYF	TRBJ2-4	TRBD1	TRBV5-6	once
TGCGCCAGCAGCTTGGTAGCGATGGGCACCGGGGAGCTGTTTTTT	CASSLVAMGTGELFF	TRBJ2-2	-	TRBV5-1	-
TGCGCCAGCAGCCAAGAAGGAGGCGGGGGGGCTAATGAGCAGTTCTTC	CASSQEGGGGANEQFF	TRBJ2-1	TRBD2	TRBV4-1	-
TGTGCCAGCATAACAGGACAGGAAGCTTTCTTT	CASITGQEAFF	TRBJ1-1	-	TRBV2	-
TGCGCCAGCAGCTTGGTAGTGGAGGCGGGCAATCCTTTCTTT	CASSLVVEAGNPFF	TRBJ1-1	-	TRBV5-1	-
TGTGCCAGCAGCGCTGACGGGGGTACCTACGAGCAGTACTTC	CASSADGGTYEQYF	TRBJ2-7	-	TRBV9	-
TGTGCCAGCAGCCCGCGTACGGGACAGGGCTCTGAAGCTTTCTTT	CASSPRTGQGSEAFF	TRBJ1-1	TRBD1	TRBV6-1	-
TGTGCCAGCAGCGTAGGGCCGAATTCACCCCTCCACTTT	CASSVGPNSPLHF	TRBJ1-6	-	TRBV9	-
TGTGCCAGCAGCCAAGGACAGGAGAGGAGCACTGAAGCTTTCTTT	CASSQGQERSTEAFF	TRBJ1-1	-	TRBV4-2	-
TGTGCCAGCATTAGGGGCGCCAATTCTAACTATGGCTACACCTTC	CASIRGANSNYGYTF	TRBJ1-2	-	TRBV2	-
TGTGCCAGCAGCCGACAGGGTGGTTTTAATGAGCAGTTCTTC	CASSRQGGFNEQFF	TRBJ2-1	TRBD1	TRBV14	once
TGTGCCAGTAGTATAGTTAGCGGGGGGAAGACCCAGTACTTC	CASSIVSGGKTQYF	TRBJ2-5	TRBD2	TRBV19	once
TGCAGCGTTGTCCCGACAGGGGGCACTGAAGCTTTCTTT	CSVVPTGGTEAFF	TRBJ1-1	TRBD1	TRBV29-1	-
TGTGCCAGCAGTTTATCCCGGGGTCAGGGGCTCAGGGGCTACACCTTC	CASSLSRGQGLRGYTF	TRBJ1-2	-	TRBV27	-
TGTGCCAGCAGCTGGGGACAGAACACTGAAGCTTTCTTT	CASSWGQNTEAFF	TRBJ1-1	-	TRBV7-9	-
TGCAGCGTTTCGGACAGGGGAGGCTATGGCTACACCTTC	CSVSDRGGYGYTF	TRBJ1-2	TRBD1	TRBV29-1	once
TGTGCCATCAGTGCTAGTCCCGGGGGAGGTGGCTACACCTTC	CAISASPGGGGYTF	TRBJ1-2	-	TRBV10-3	-
TGTGCCAGCAGTAGTACAGGGGTGAACACTGAAGCTTTCTTT	CASSSTGVNTEAFF	TRBJ1-1	TRBD1	TRBV6-6	-
TGTGCCAGCTCCCGGAGTACAGGGGGCGCGTCCACTGAAGCTTTCTTT	CASSRSTGGASTEAFF	TRBJ1-1	TRBD1	TRBV18	once
TGCGCCAGCAGCCCTGGGACTAGCGGACTATTTACCGGGGAGCTGTTTTTT	CASSPGTSGLFTGELFF	TRBJ2-2	TRBD2	TRBV5-1	-
TGTGCCAGCAGCCAATCCGGGACAGGGGGCGGGGGCTACACCTTC	CASSQSGTGGGGYTF	TRBJ1-2	TRBD1	TRBV6-5	-
TGTGCCAGCAGCTACTCACTCAATGAGCAGTTCTTC	CASSYSLNEQFF	TRBJ2-1	-	TRBV7-9	-
TGTGCCAGCAGTTTTGACAGGACGAACACTGAAGCTTTCTTT	CASSFDRTNTEAFF	TRBJ1-1	-	TRBV2	few
TGTGCCAGCTCACGGGACATCTCTGGAAACACCATATATTTT	CASSRDISGNTIYF	TRBJ1-3	-	TRBV18	-
TGTGCCAGCAACCTCAGGGGCGCCGGGGAGCTGTTTTTT	CASNLRGAGELFF	TRBJ2-2	-	TRBV7-9	once
TGTGCCAGCAGGAGGAACACCCGACCCTACGAGCAGTACTTC	CASRRNTRPYEQYF	TRBJ2-7	-	TRBV25-1	-
TGTGCCAGTAGTTTTGACAGGGAGACCCAGTACTTC	CASSFDRETQYF	TRBJ2-5	-	TRBV19	-
TGTGCCAGCAGTTTATATCGGGGGAACACTGAAGCTTTCTTT	CASSLYRGNTEAFF	TRBJ1-1	-	TRBV27	few
TGTGCCAGCAGTTACTCGAATCAGGGGGCGAACTACGAGCAGTACTTC	CASSYSNQGANYEQYF	TRBJ2-7	TRBD1	TRBV6-5	once
TGTGCCAGCAGCATGGAAGGGGGGGCTCCTTCCACAGATACGCAGTATTTT	CASSMEGGAPSTDTQYF	TRBJ2-3	-	TRBV5-6	-
TGTGCCAGCAGTTATAGAGACAGGGACGTCGATGAAGCTTTCTTT	CASSYRDRDVDEAFF	TRBJ1-1	TRBD1	TRBV6-5	-
TGTGCCAGCAGCCAAGAAGAATTCGGGTACGAGCAGTACTTC	CASSQEEFGYEQYF	TRBJ2-7	-	TRBV4-2	-
TGTGCCAGCAGTTACAAAGCTTCAACTAATGAAAAACTGTTTTTT	CASSYKASTNEKLFF	TRBJ1-4	-	TRBV6-5	-
TGTGCCAGCAGCTTCTCGGGTCGGACCTACAATGAGCAGTTCTTC	CASSFSGRTYNEQFF	TRBJ2-1	-	TRBV7-9	-